Listed here are 19 T cell receptor beta chains from one sample, sequenced in a study of T cells in Graves' hyperthyroidism and ophthalmopathy. RNA transcripts yielded amplified TCR beta CDR3 regions. TCR CDR3 underwent first-round RT-PCR with the HTBI primer set. TCRdb re-analysed the multiplex PCR reads in MiXCR, keeping a single row per CDR3 protein. The table includes about 640,000 distinct CDR3 sequences, 20% detected once. What was sequenced was blood. These TCRs come from a man aged 25 to 40 with Graves' ophthalmopathy.

The V gene is TRBV6-1, the J gene TRBJ2-1; no clear D. CDR3 length: 15 amino acids. The V gene lost 7 bases and the J gene lost 1 base, with 14 bases spanning the gap. Germline V gene data show CDR1 as MNHNS and CDR2 as SASEGT. For the CDR3, the DNA is TGTGCCAGCAACCAAGGGCAGAGGTCCTACAATGAGCAGTTCTTC. It translates to CASNQGQRSYNEQFF.

This clonotype appeared many times. J is TRBJ1-1 and V is TRBV6-1; D might be TRBD1 (5 bases). Germline CDR1 and CDR2: MNHNS and SASEGT. Between the trimmed V and J ends, which lost 6 bases and 1 base, there was a span of 12 bases. The CDR3 covers 14 residues. DNA for the CDR3: TGTGCCAGCAGAAGGGACGTACCGAACACTGAAGCTTTCTTT. Translating gives CASRRDVPNTEAFF.

The rearrangement joins TRBV12-3 or TRBV12-4 to TRBJ1-5; no reliable D call. The CDR3 is 16 residues long. V was shortened by 2 bases and J by 0 bases, with 11 bases between the two germline ends. CDR3 in amino acids: CASSLQAVNSNQPQHF. DNA for the CDR3: TGTGCCAGCAGTTTACAGGCCGTGAATAGCAATCAGCCCCAGCATTTT.

In the case of this clonotype: This sequence may be a read error, since a much larger clone differs from it by one base. V gene TRBV30 combines with J gene TRBJ1-1, with TRBD1 as a possible D gene (5 bases). This CDR3 has 12 amino acids. V gave up 8 bases and J gave up 7 bases, with 17 bases separating them. CDR1 and CDR2 from the germline V gene are GTSNPN and SVGIG (reference sequence). The CDR3 DNA follows: TGTGCCATTCGACTCCTACAGGTTGAAGCTTTCTTT. Its protein product is CAIRLLQVEAFF. Based on the CDR3 plus reference TRBV30 and TRBJ1-1, the full variable domain is SQTIHQWPATLVQPVGSPLSLECTVEGTSNPNLYWYRQAAGRGLQLLFYSVGIGQISSEVPQNLSASRPQDRQFILSSKKLLLSDSGFYLCAIRLLQVEAFFGQGTRLTVV.

The chain combines TRBV6-1 with TRBJ2-7; the match to TRBD1 covers 8 bases. CDR3 length equals 12 residues. Germline V lookup: CDR1 MNHNS, CDR2 SASEGT. The J segment lost 6 bases and the V segment lost 5 bases, leaving 3 bases of the junction unmatched. CDR3 nucleotide sequence: TGTGCCAGCAGTCACCAGGGGGCCGAGCAGTACTTC. Translation gives CASSHQGAEQYF.

This clonotype was detected only a few times. The chain carries TRBV12-3 or TRBV12-4 and TRBJ1-5, with 10 bases identical to TRBD1. The CDR3 is made up of 15 amino acids. V was clipped by 4 bases and J by 9 bases; unmatched bases: 9. CDR3 loop: CASSYTGTGERPQHF. CDR3 bases: TGTGCCAGCAGTTACACCGGGACAGGGGAGCGGCCCCAGCATTTT.

This clonotype has only a few counts. V is TRBV12-3 or TRBV12-4 and J is TRBJ2-1; no firm D call. V was trimmed by 3 bases and J by 10 bases, leaving 13 bases between them. The CDR3 sequence is 13 residues long. The CDR3 loop reads CASSLVRLWEQFF. The CDR3 nucleotides are TGTGCCAGCAGTTTGGTAAGACTTTGGGAGCAGTTCTTC.

This clonotype was seen at least ten times. The chain joins TRBV7-3 to TRBJ2-2; 7 bases fit TRBD1. The length of the CDR3 is 17 residues. Per germline, CDR1 SGHTA and CDR2 FQGTGA. The V segment lost 5 bases and the J segment 4 bases; nucleotides outside the gene matches: 13. DNA of the CDR3: TGTGCCAGCAGCCTCCGGGACAGACCCACCACCACCGGGGAGCTGTTTTTT. Translated: CASSLRDRPTTTGELFF.

The V gene is TRBV7-9, the J gene TRBJ2-7, with 7 bases fitting TRBD2. The germline V gene encodes CDR1 SEHNR and CDR2 FQNEAQ (reference sequence). The ends lost 6 bases at V and 5 bases at J; junction bases unmatched: 13. This CDR3 is built from 15 residues. The CDR3 region is CASSPATSQIDEQYF. CDR3 in DNA: TGTGCCAGCAGTCCGGCGACTAGCCAGATTGACGAGCAGTACTTC.

The CDR3 here is CASSFTHLWTGGANEQFF. In nucleotides, the CDR3 is TGTGCCAGCAGCTTCACCCATCTTTGGACAGGGGGAGCGAATGAGCAGTTCTTC. V usage is TRBV7-6 and J usage is TRBJ2-1; the match to TRBD1 covers 10 bases. The CDR3 extends over 18 amino acids. Germline V lookup: CDR1 SGHVS, CDR2 FNYEAQ. V dropped 3 bases and J dropped 7; count of bases not matched to a gene: 15.

The V call is TRBV19, the J call TRBJ2-2; D unresolved. Germline V CDR1 and CDR2: LNHDA, SQIVND (reference sequence). The CDR3 has 15 amino acids. The V end was cut by 5 bases, the J end by 10 bases, with 20 bases between. In DNA, the CDR3 is TGTGCCAGTAGTTCGTCACAGAGCCGCCGTCCGGAGCTGTTTTTT. Translated: CASSSSQSRRPELFF.

The V gene is TRBV4-2, the J gene TRBJ1-2; 8 nucleotides agree with TRBD1. J lost 6 bases, V lost 2 bases, and 2 bases had no gene match. The CDR3 runs 13 residues. Germline-derived CDR1 and CDR2 are LGHNA and YNFKEQ. Here the CDR3 reads CASSQLGQDGYTF. CDR3 nucleotides: TGTGCCAGCAGCCAATTGGGACAGGATGGCTACACCTTC.

The chain links TRBV20-1 to TRBJ2-2; TRBD2 matches at 8 bases. The junction had 4 bases not matched to a gene; V was cut back by 0 bases and J by 1 base. The CDR3 length is 16 residues. Germline CDR1 and CDR2: DFQATT and SNEGSKA (reference sequence). The CDR3 here is CSARDGSGMNTGELFF. CDR3 nucleotides: TGCAGTGCTAGAGATGGTAGCGGGATGAACACCGGGGAGCTGTTTTTT.

The genes are TRBV18 and TRBJ2-5, with D perhaps matching TRBD2 (5 bases). V lost 3 bases and J 4 bases, leaving 12 bases between the germline ends. The CDR3 contains 14 residues. The V gene's germline CDR1 is KGHSH and CDR2 LQKENI. The chain's CDR3 is CASSPRGFRETQYF. In DNA, the CDR3 is TGTGCCAGCTCACCTCGGGGTTTCCGAGAGACCCAGTACTTC.

This clonotype was seen a handful of times. The V gene is TRBV20-1, the J gene TRBJ2-3; the D gene is possibly TRBD2 (7 bases). The CDR3 is 14 residues long. V gave up 6 bases and J gave up 1 base, with 14 bases separating them. From germline, CDR1 is DFQATT and CDR2 SNEGSKA (reference sequence). For the CDR3, the DNA is TGCAGTGCCGAGGGGGGGACCGGCACAGATACGCAGTATTTT. Its protein product is CSAEGGTGTDTQYF.

This clonotype was observed many times. V and J are TRBV2 and TRBJ2-3, with 7 bases identical to TRBD2. J gave up 0 bases and V 2 bases, and 11 bases lay outside the gene matches. CDR3 length: 18 residues. Germline V gene lookup returns CDR1 SNHLY and CDR2 FYNNEI. The CDR3 protein is CASSESRASGLSTDTQYF. CDR3 sequence (DNA): TGTGCCAGCAGTGAATCCCGGGCTAGCGGACTCAGCACAGATACGCAGTATTTT.

The J gene is TRBJ2-1, the V gene TRBV7-2, with 7 bases lining up with TRBD2. Germline V gene data show CDR1 as SGHTA and CDR2 as FQGNSA. The CDR3 extends over 13 amino acids. J was trimmed by 6 bases and V by 3 bases; bases with no gene match: 2. The CDR3 here is CASSFASGNEQFF. DNA for the CDR3: TGTGCCAGCAGCTTCGCTAGCGGCAATGAGCAGTTCTTC.

The rearrangement uses TRBV6-5 and TRBJ1-6; TRBD1 matches 11 bases. V lost 0 bases and J lost 0; bases outside the gene matches: 4. The CDR3 spans 19 residues. Per the germline V gene, CDR1 is MNHEY and CDR2 is SVGAGI. The CDR3 coding sequence is TGTGCCAGCAGTTACTCGGGACAGGGGGTTAGCTCCTATAATTCACCCCTCCACTTT. This encodes CASSYSGQGVSSYNSPLHF.

The rearrangement uses TRBV6-1 and TRBJ2-3; no firm D call. The CDR3 extends over 11 amino acids. The V end was cut by 11 bases, the J end by 4 bases, with 10 bases between. Germline V gives CDR1 MNHNS, CDR2 SASEGT. CDR3 in amino acids: CAGSNADTQYF. CDR3 bases: TGTGCCGGCTCGAACGCAGATACGCAGTATTTT.